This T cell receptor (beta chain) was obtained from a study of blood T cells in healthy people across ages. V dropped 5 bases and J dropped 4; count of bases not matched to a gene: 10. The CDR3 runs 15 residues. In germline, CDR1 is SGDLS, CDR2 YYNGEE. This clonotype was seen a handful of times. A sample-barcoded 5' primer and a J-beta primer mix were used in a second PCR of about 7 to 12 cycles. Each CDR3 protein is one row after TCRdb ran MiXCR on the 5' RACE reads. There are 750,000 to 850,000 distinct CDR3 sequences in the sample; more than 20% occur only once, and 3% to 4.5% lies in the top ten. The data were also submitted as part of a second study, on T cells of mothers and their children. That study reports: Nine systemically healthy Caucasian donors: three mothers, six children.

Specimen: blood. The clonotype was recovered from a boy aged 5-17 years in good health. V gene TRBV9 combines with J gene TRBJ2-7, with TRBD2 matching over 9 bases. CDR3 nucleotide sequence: TGTGCCAGCAGTCGCTCCGGGACTAGCTTTTACGAGCAGTACTTC. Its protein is CASSRSGTSFYEQYF. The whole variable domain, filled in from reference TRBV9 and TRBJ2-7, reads DSGVTQTPKHLITATGQRVTLRCSPRSGDLSVYWYQQSLDQGLQFLIQYYNGEERAKGNILERFSAQQFPDLHSELNLSSLELGDSALYFCASSRSGTSFYEQYFGPGTRLTVT.